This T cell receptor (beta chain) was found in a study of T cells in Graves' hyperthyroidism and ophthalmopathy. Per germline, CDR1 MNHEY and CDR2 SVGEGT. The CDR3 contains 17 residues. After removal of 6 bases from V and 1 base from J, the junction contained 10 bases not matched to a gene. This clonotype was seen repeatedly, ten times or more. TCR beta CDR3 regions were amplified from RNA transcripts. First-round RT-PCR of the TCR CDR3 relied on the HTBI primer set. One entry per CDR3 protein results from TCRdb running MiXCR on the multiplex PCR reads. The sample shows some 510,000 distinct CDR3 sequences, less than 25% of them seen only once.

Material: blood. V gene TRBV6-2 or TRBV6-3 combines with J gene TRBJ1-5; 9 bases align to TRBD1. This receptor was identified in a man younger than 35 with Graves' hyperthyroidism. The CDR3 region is CASRREKQGASNQPQHF. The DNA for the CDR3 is TGTGCCAGCAGACGGGAAAAACAGGGGGCGAGCAATCAGCCCCAGCATTTT.